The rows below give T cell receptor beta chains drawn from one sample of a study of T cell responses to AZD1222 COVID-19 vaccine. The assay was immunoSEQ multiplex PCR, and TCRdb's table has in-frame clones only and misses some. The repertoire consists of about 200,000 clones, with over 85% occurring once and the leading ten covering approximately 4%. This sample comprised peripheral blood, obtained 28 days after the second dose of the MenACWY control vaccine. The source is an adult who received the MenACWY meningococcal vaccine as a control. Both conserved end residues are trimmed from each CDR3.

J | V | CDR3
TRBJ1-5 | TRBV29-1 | SVGTADQPQH
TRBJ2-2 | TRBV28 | ASSLQGESSGELF
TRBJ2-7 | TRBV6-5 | ASRPGGSYEQY
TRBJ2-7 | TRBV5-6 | ASSRVSRQLLSYEQY
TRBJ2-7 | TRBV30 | AWSVRGHPSYEQY
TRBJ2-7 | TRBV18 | ASSLAGLPYEQY
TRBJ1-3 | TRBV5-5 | ASSLGAGSRNTIY
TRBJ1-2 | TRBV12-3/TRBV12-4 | ASSLRRNRYT
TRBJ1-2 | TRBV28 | ASSPLEEFDGYT
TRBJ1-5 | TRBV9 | ASSVAGAGNQPQH
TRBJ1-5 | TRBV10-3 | AISEGTGGYQPQH
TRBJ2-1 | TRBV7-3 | ASSAQLAGGLDEQF
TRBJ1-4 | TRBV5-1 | ASSLLGQGREKLF
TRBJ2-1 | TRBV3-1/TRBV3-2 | ASSQARGQGFGEQF
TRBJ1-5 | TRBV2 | ASSEGGWDSPQH